The rows below give T cell receptor beta chains drawn from one sample of a study of T-cell memory formation after mild COVID-19. One entry per CDR3 protein results from TCRdb running MiXCR on the 5' RACE reads. The profile shows under 200,000 distinct CDR3 sequences, 30% to 35% of them singletons. Sequencing used PBMCs or a T cell subset sorted from them (not recorded which). These TCRs come from an adult woman who had mild COVID-19 (a few samples of this study predate the infection). Cell type and time point are not known. Each CDR3 is given with its conserved first and last residue. The order of the fields is D gene, J gene, V gene, clone size, CDR3 protein, CDR3 DNA. A D gene is named only where the DNA matches it firmly. Some rows mark clone size as missing; the rest say once, few, many or name a class of expanded clone.

d_call: .
j_call: TRBJ2-3
v_call: TRBV2
clone_size: .
cdr3_aa: CASRDSWIRHTQYF
cdr3_nt: TGTGCCAGCAGGGACAGTTGGATCCGCCATACGCAGTATTTT

d_call: .
j_call: TRBJ2-2
v_call: TRBV7-7
clone_size: .
cdr3_aa: CASSLDPNTGELFF
cdr3_nt: TGTGCCAGCAGCTTGGACCCGAACACCGGGGAGCTGTTTTTT

d_call: TRBD2
j_call: TRBJ2-7
v_call: TRBV27
clone_size: .
cdr3_aa: CASSPRGLAASYEQYF
cdr3_nt: TGTGCCAGCAGTCCCAGGGGACTAGCGGCCTCCTACGAGCAGTACTTC

d_call: TRBD1
j_call: TRBJ1-2
v_call: TRBV10-3
clone_size: .
cdr3_aa: CAISAEQGAHGYTF
cdr3_nt: TGTGCCATCAGCGCTGAACAGGGGGCACATGGCTACACCTTC

d_call: TRBD2
j_call: TRBJ2-1
v_call: TRBV7-6
clone_size: .
cdr3_aa: CASSLGLAGSYNEQFF
cdr3_nt: TGTGCCAGCAGCTTGGGTCTAGCGGGGTCCTACAATGAGCAGTTCTTC

d_call: .
j_call: TRBJ2-1
v_call: TRBV3-1
clone_size: .
cdr3_aa: CASSQDTRGPLYNEQFF
cdr3_nt: TGTGCCAGCAGCCAAGATACGCGGGGGCCGCTCTACAATGAGCAGTTCTTC

d_call: TRBD2
j_call: TRBJ2-1
v_call: TRBV28
clone_size: .
cdr3_aa: CASRRTNRGLAGLNEQFF
cdr3_nt: TGTGCCAGCAGGAGGACAAATAGGGGACTAGCGGGTCTCAATGAGCAGTTCTTC

d_call: .
j_call: TRBJ2-7
v_call: TRBV5-1
clone_size: .
cdr3_aa: CASRLGTGDLGYEQYF
cdr3_nt: TGCGCCAGCAGGCTTGGGACGGGGGATTTGGGCTACGAGCAGTACTTC

d_call: TRBD1
j_call: TRBJ1-1
v_call: TRBV5-1
clone_size: .
cdr3_aa: CASSLEPQGARGTEAFF
cdr3_nt: TGCGCCAGCAGCTTGGAGCCACAGGGGGCGCGTGGCACTGAAGCTTTCTTT

d_call: .
j_call: TRBJ2-3
v_call: TRBV5-4
clone_size: .
cdr3_aa: CASSSPLDTQYF
cdr3_nt: TGTGCCAGCAGCTCGCCCTTGGATACGCAGTATTTT

d_call: TRBD2
j_call: TRBJ2-3
v_call: TRBV6-1
clone_size: .
cdr3_aa: CASSEMRLAGADTQYF
cdr3_nt: TGTGCCAGCAGTGAAATGCGACTAGCGGGCGCAGATACGCAGTATTTT

d_call: .
j_call: TRBJ2-2
v_call: TRBV7-9
clone_size: .
cdr3_aa: CASTPSLGGSHTGELFF
cdr3_nt: TGTGCCAGCACCCCCTCCCTCGGGGGCTCACACACCGGGGAGCTGTTTTTT

d_call: .
j_call: TRBJ2-1
v_call: TRBV6-2/TRBV6-3
clone_size: few
cdr3_aa: CASSYGTGTYNEQFF
cdr3_nt: TGTGCCAGCAGTTATGGAACGGGGACTTACAATGAGCAGTTCTTC

d_call: .
j_call: TRBJ2-3
v_call: TRBV10-3
clone_size: .
cdr3_aa: CAIGDEEGRLDTQYF
cdr3_nt: TGTGCCATCGGGGATGAGGAGGGAAGATTGGATACGCAGTATTTT

d_call: .
j_call: TRBJ2-7
v_call: TRBV20-1
clone_size: .
cdr3_aa: CSAREAMVQERPYDYEQYF
cdr3_nt: TGCAGTGCTAGAGAGGCGATGGTACAGGAACGGCCCTATGACTACGAGCAGTACTTC

d_call: .
j_call: TRBJ2-2
v_call: TRBV20-1
clone_size: few
cdr3_aa: CSARDSGRDTGELFF
cdr3_nt: TGCAGTGCTAGAGATTCCGGGAGAGACACCGGGGAGCTGTTTTTT

d_call: TRBD1
j_call: TRBJ1-4
v_call: TRBV5-6
clone_size: .
cdr3_aa: CASSIGTGATNEKLFF
cdr3_nt: TGTGCCAGCAGCATTGGGACAGGGGCAACTAATGAAAAACTGTTTTTT

d_call: .
j_call: TRBJ1-2
v_call: TRBV29-1
clone_size: .
cdr3_aa: CSVRRAGANYGYTF
cdr3_nt: TGCAGCGTTAGGCGAGCGGGAGCTAACTATGGCTACACCTTC